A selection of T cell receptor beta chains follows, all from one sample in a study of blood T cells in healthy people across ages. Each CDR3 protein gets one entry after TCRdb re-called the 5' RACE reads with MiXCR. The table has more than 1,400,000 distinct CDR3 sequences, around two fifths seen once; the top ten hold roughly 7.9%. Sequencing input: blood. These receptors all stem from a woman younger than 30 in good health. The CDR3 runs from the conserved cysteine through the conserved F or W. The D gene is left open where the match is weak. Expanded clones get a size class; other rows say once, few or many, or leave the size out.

TGTGCCAGCAGTTACCCGCCCCCTACGCAGTATTTT CASSYPPPTQYF TRBJ2-3 NA NA TRBV28
TGCGCCAGCAGCGGAACAGACTACACTGAAGCTTTCTTT CASSGTDYTEAFF TRBJ1-1 NA few TRBV5-1
TGTGCCAGCAGCCAAGATAAAAACAGGGGGCGCTTCGAGCAGTACTTC CASSQDKNRGRFEQYF TRBJ2-7 TRBD1 few TRBV3-1
TGTGCCAGCAGCTTAACACCGGAGGGTGAAGCTTTCTTT CASSLTPEGEAFF TRBJ1-1 NA NA TRBV7-3
TGTGCCAGCAGCTTAGAAGACAGAAGTCGCACCTACGAGCAGTACTTC CASSLEDRSRTYEQYF TRBJ2-7 NA NA TRBV7-9
TGTGCCAGCAGCAAAGGGAAAGGGGGGACTCCTTTTAATGAGCAGTTCTTC CASSKGKGGTPFNEQFF TRBJ2-1 NA few TRBV21-1
TGTGCCAGCAGCTTAATAGTGTCTGGGGCCAACGTCCTGACTTTC CASSLIVSGANVLTF TRBJ2-6 NA once TRBV7-2
TGTGCCAGCAGTTCAGGGGGGACCTTAAGGGACAATACGCAGTATTTT CASSSGGTLRDNTQYF TRBJ2-3 NA NA TRBV13
TGCAGCGTCGTAGGGGGTATGAACACTGAAGCTTTCTTT CSVVGGMNTEAFF TRBJ1-1 NA NA TRBV29-1
TGCGCCAGCAGCCGGCGACAGGATAGCACCGGGGAGCTGTTTTTT CASSRRQDSTGELFF TRBJ2-2 NA few TRBV4-1
TGTGCCAGCGGCAAGAGTTCCTTGACTGAAGCTTTCTTT CASGKSSLTEAFF TRBJ1-1 NA few TRBV7-2
TGTGCCAGCAGCTTCATGGCCAGGGGGCTCACTGAGCAGTTCTTC CASSFMARGLTEQFF TRBJ2-1 TRBD1 few TRBV11-2
TGTGCCAGCATCCAATTCGACAGGGATCCCTACGAGCAGTACTTC CASIQFDRDPYEQYF TRBJ2-7 TRBD1 few TRBV6-6
TGCAGTGCTAGAGATCTGGGTAGCGGGGTTTACAATGAGCAGTTCTTC CSARDLGSGVYNEQFF TRBJ2-1 TRBD2 NA TRBV20-1
TGCGCCAGCAGCTTATCTGACAGGGCTGGTCCCGGGGAGCTGTTTTTT CASSLSDRAGPGELFF TRBJ2-2 TRBD1 NA TRBV5-1
TGTGCCAGCACAAACCCCCGGGGTAACCAGCCCCAGCATTTT CASTNPRGNQPQHF TRBJ1-5 NA few TRBV27
TGTGCCAGCAGCGAGGGACTAGCGGGGGTATCCGAGCAGTACTTC CASSEGLAGVSEQYF TRBJ2-7 TRBD2 NA TRBV7-2
TGTGCCACCAGCAGAGACAGGGCGGTCCACGAGCAGTACTTC CATSRDRAVHEQYF TRBJ2-7 NA once TRBV15
TGCGCCAGCAGCTCGCCTTGGGTGAGGAGCGTTTATGGCTACACCTTC CASSSPWVRSVYGYTF TRBJ1-2 NA NA TRBV5-1
TGTGCCACCGAGATCCAGGAGGGTTTCGCCGGGGAGCTGTTTTTT CATEIQEGFAGELFF TRBJ2-2 NA NA TRBV6-1
TGTGCCAGCAGTTTGTCCGGCCATCAGCCCCAGCATTTT CASSLSGHQPQHF TRBJ1-5 NA NA TRBV12-3/TRBV12-4
TGTGCCAGCAGTTTGCGGCAGTTCAACACTGAAGCTTTCTTT CASSLRQFNTEAFF TRBJ1-1 NA NA TRBV28
TGTGCCAGCAGTTACCGGGGCAGCCTAGAGGACGCGCAGTATTTT CASSYRGSLEDAQYF TRBJ2-3 NA NA TRBV6-5
TGCAGCGCTTCGGACGTCCTCTTGTTGGGCTACACCTTC CSASDVLLLGYTF TRBJ1-2 NA NA TRBV29-1
TGTGCCAGCAGCTTAGCTGTCCAGGCTTCCTACAATGAGCAGTTCTTC CASSLAVQASYNEQFF TRBJ2-1 NA NA TRBV7-6
TGTGCCAGCAGTTTGTCACTTGAGGAGCAGTTCTTC CASSLSLEEQFF TRBJ2-1 NA NA TRBV27
TGTGCCTGGAGACAAGCGGGGGGGCGAGGGACCCAGTACTTC CAWRQAGGRGTQYF TRBJ2-5 TRBD2 NA TRBV30
TGTGCCATCAGTCAGGGGGACTACGAGCAGTACTTC CAISQGDYEQYF TRBJ2-7 TRBD1 NA TRBV10-3
TGTGCCACCAGCAGAGTAATGGAGAACACTGAAGCTTTCTTT CATSRVMENTEAFF TRBJ1-1 NA NA TRBV15
TGCGCCAGCAGCCCGGACCCTGGACTAGCGGGGGGCAATGAGCAGTTCTTC CASSPDPGLAGGNEQFF TRBJ2-1 TRBD2 few TRBV5-1
TGTGCCAGCACCCGCGGGGAAAGCTCCTACGAGCAGTACTTC CASTRGESSYEQYF TRBJ2-7 NA NA TRBV3-1
TGTGCCAGCAGCCAACCCCTCAGCGACACAGATACGCAGTATTTT CASSQPLSDTDTQYF TRBJ2-3 NA NA TRBV4-2
TGCAGTGTTAAGATACTGACAAGCTCCTACAATGAGCAGTTCTTC CSVKILTSSYNEQFF TRBJ2-1 NA NA TRBV20-1
TGTGCCAGCAGCTTAATCATAGGTGGCTACACCTTC CASSLIIGGYTF TRBJ1-2 NA few TRBV7-9
TGTGCCAGCAGTGGCAGGACTTACTCCTACAATGAGCAGTTCTTC CASSGRTYSYNEQFF TRBJ2-1 NA NA TRBV12-3/TRBV12-4
TGTGCCAGCACAGGACTAGCGGGCTACGAGCAGTACTTC CASTGLAGYEQYF TRBJ2-7 TRBD2 NA TRBV2
TGTGCCAGCAGCTTATCCCCGGGCGGGGTCACAGATACGCAGTATTTT CASSLSPGGVTDTQYF TRBJ2-3 NA few TRBV7-3
TGTGCCAGCAGTGACTACGACAGGGGCTATGGCTACACCTTC CASSDYDRGYGYTF TRBJ1-2 TRBD1 many TRBV6-1
TGCGCCAGCAGCCCTGGACTAGCCTCTGGGGCCAACGTCCTGACTTTC CASSPGLASGANVLTF TRBJ2-6 TRBD2 NA TRBV5-1
TGCGCCAGCAGCCCCGGTCGGGGCGCCAGCACCAATCAGCCCCAGCATTTT CASSPGRGASTNQPQHF TRBJ1-5 NA few TRBV4-1
TGCAGTGCTACCGGGACGCTGACCACAGATACGCAGTATTTT CSATGTLTTDTQYF TRBJ2-3 NA few TRBV20-1
TGCAGTGCTCCACTAGCGGGAGTCGGCTACGAGCAGTACTTC CSAPLAGVGYEQYF TRBJ2-7 TRBD2 NA TRBV20-1
TGTGCCAGCAGCAAAGTGGTCCACTACGAGCAGTACTTC CASSKVVHYEQYF TRBJ2-7 NA few TRBV21-1
TGTGCCAGCAGCCCAGACCCTAGCGGGAGTAGGTACGAGCAGTACTTC CASSPDPSGSRYEQYF TRBJ2-7 TRBD2 few TRBV7-2
TGCAGTGCCTTCGTAGCGGGGGCCACGACCTCCTACAATGAGCAGTTCTTC CSAFVAGATTSYNEQFF TRBJ2-1 TRBD2 NA TRBV20-1
TGCAGTGCTAGAAACCTCGCGGTCAACTACAATGAGCAGTTCTTC CSARNLAVNYNEQFF TRBJ2-1 NA few TRBV20-1
TGTGCCAGTTCCTATGGGGCCCAGAGCTCCTACAATGAGCAGTTCTTC CASSYGAQSSYNEQFF TRBJ2-1 NA NA TRBV2
TGCAGCGGATCAGACAGCTATGGCTACACCTTC CSGSDSYGYTF TRBJ1-2 NA few TRBV29-1
TGTGCCAGCAGCTTAGGCCAGCGGACTGAAGCTTTCTTT CASSLGQRTEAFF TRBJ1-1 NA once TRBV7-2
TGCAGTGCCCCAGCGGCAATCACAGATACGCAGTATTTT CSAPAAITDTQYF TRBJ2-3 NA NA TRBV20-1
TGCAGCGTCCCAGGGGCCGGTCCAAGCTCCTACAATGAGCAGTACTTC CSVPGAGPSSYNEQYF TRBJ2-7 NA NA TRBV29-1
TGTGCCAGCAGCTTAGCGCGGGTGGGCCCTTCCAATGAGCAGTTCTTC CASSLARVGPSNEQFF TRBJ2-1 NA few TRBV7-2